Below are 20 T cell receptor beta chains sequenced from a single sample in a study of blood T cell repertoires in COVID-19. This table comes from immunoSEQ multiplex PCR, and its TCRdb copy is limited to in-frame clones, with some not included. The table records 400,000 to 550,000 clones, roughly nine tenths of them present only once. What was sequenced was PBMCs or T cells enriched from blood (not recorded which). Receptor source: a woman under 30 with acute COVID-19.

This clone has a single count. The chain joins TRBV18 to TRBJ2-4, with a possible D match to TRBD1 (5 bases). This CDR3 region has 16 residues. V lost 3 bases to trimming and J lost 7 bases, with 19 bases between them. From germline, CDR1 is KGHSH and CDR2 LQKENI. In DNA form, the CDR3 reads TGTGCCAGCTCACCCAGCTTGGGGCAGGGTATCAACATTCAGTACTTC. Amino acids: CASSPSLGQGINIQYF. Based on the CDR3 plus reference TRBV18 and TRBJ2-4, the full variable domain is NAGVMQNPRHLVRRRGQEARLRCSPMKGHSHVYWYRQLPEEGLKFMVYLQKENIIDESGMPKERFSAEFPKEGPSILRIQQVVRGDSAAYFCASSPSLGQGINIQYFGAGTRLSVL.

The J gene is TRBJ1-2, the V gene TRBV28; D perhaps matches TRBD1 (6 bases). CDR3 length equals 14 residues. The V end was cut by 6 bases, the J end by 4 bases, with 15 bases between. The V gene's germline CDR1 is MDHEN and CDR2 SYDVKM. CDR3 loop: CASRSGQTSYGYTF. CDR3 in DNA: TGTGCCAGCAGATCCGGACAGACTTCCTATGGCTACACCTTC.

This clone was counted a single time. The V call is TRBV10-3, the J call TRBJ1-6, with D possibly TRBD1 on 6 matching bases. Between the trimmed V and J ends, which lost 1 base and 0 bases, there was a span of 10 bases. Germline CDR1 ENHRY, CDR2 SYGVKD. The CDR3 is 17 residues long. CDR3 region: CAISEFQGSSYNSPLHF. CDR3 DNA sequence: TGTGCCATCAGTGAGTTCCAGGGGAGCTCCTATAATTCACCCCTCCACTTT.

V is TRBV7-2 and J is TRBJ2-1; 10 positions agree with TRBD2. The CDR3 is 18 amino acids. V lost 2 bases to trimming and J lost 8 bases; unmatched junction nucleotides: 15. CDR1 and CDR2 from the germline V gene are SGHTA and FQGNSA. CDR3 in DNA: TGTGCCAGCAGCTTACTCCCAGCGGGAGGGCCAGTAGTTTATGAGCAGTTCTTC. Protein: CASSLLPAGGPVVYEQFF.

V and J are TRBV2 and TRBJ2-1; D is unresolved. Germline CDR1 SNHLY, CDR2 FYNNEI. The germline V and J ends were trimmed by 3 bases and 8 bases, with 8 bases remaining between them. This CDR3 has 12 residues. Here the CDR3 DNA reads TGTGCCAGCAGTGAGTGGGCTGATGAGCAGTTCTTC. This translates into CASSEWADEQFF.

CDR3 sequence: CASSQTNGVQGAIGYTF. CDR3 DNA: TGTGCCAGCTCACAAACCAATGGAGTACAGGGGGCGATTGGCTACACCTTC. V usage is TRBV18 and J usage is TRBJ1-2, with 9 nucleotides matching TRBD1. The CDR3 length is 17 residues. In germline, CDR1 is KGHSH, CDR2 LQKENI. Trimming took 4 bases from V and 7 from J; bases not matched to a gene: 16.

This chain joins TRBV13 and TRBJ2-1, with 9 nucleotides matching TRBD2. Germline assignment: CDR1 PRHDT and CDR2 FYEKMQ (reference sequence). The CDR3 is 14 amino acids. Losses at the gene ends were 0 bases for V and 10 bases for J; bases not matched to a gene: 4. The CDR3 DNA reads TGTGCCAGCAGCTTAGGGGCTAGCGGGGAAGAGCAGTTCTTC. Residues: CASSLGASGEEQFF.

The chain couples TRBV15 to TRBJ2-5; 9 bases match TRBD1. V was clipped by 5 bases and J by 4 bases; unmatched bases: 11. The germline V gene has CDR1 LNHNV and CDR2 YYDKDF (reference sequence). The CDR3 runs 16 residues. The CDR3 reads CATSRSTGGRGETQYF. In DNA form, the CDR3 reads TGTGCCACCAGCCGTTCAACAGGGGGCCGGGGAGAGACCCAGTACTTC.

This clone occurred a few times. The chain's CDR3 is CASSPVRNIQYF. CDR3 bases: TGTGCCAGTAGTCCCGTCAGAAACATTCAGTACTTC. V usage is TRBV19 and J usage is TRBJ2-4; the D is unclear. CDR3 length: 12 amino acids. Germline V lookup: CDR1 LNHDA, CDR2 SQIVND (reference sequence). Between the trimmed V and J ends, which lost 5 bases and 6 bases, there was a span of 8 bases.

The V call is TRBV14, the J call TRBJ1-4; 8 nucleotides line up with TRBD1. Germline V gives CDR1 SGHDN, CDR2 FVKESK. This CDR3 is built from 15 residues. V shed 0 bases, J shed 5 bases, and the junction held 2 bases outside the gene matches. CDR3 protein: CASSQEDRANEKLFF. CDR3 sequence (DNA): TGTGCCAGCAGCCAAGAGGACAGGGCCAATGAAAAACTGTTTTTT.

The V call is TRBV9, the J call TRBJ1-6, with a weak D call TRBD1 (5 bases). CDR1 and CDR2 from the germline V gene are SGDLS and YYNGEE. The CDR3 is 16 residues long. Trimming left V 2 bases short and J 5 bases short, with 14 bases between. The CDR3 sequence: CASSVSGRADNSPLHF. The CDR3 DNA follows: TGTGCCAGCAGCGTGTCTGGCAGGGCAGATAATTCACCCCTCCACTTT.

The count of this clone is one. The rearrangement uses TRBV10-1 and TRBJ2-1; TRBD2 aligns across 12 bases. V trimming: 2 bases; J trimming: 0 bases; junction bases outside the gene matches: 8. Germline loops: CDR1 WNHNN, CDR2 SYGVQD (reference sequence). The CDR3 sequence is 19 residues long. The CDR3 sequence: CASSETRTSGTSSYNEQFF. CDR3 DNA sequence: TGCGCCAGCAGTGAGACGAGGACTAGCGGGACCAGCTCCTACAATGAGCAGTTCTTC.

The chain joins TRBV7-9 to TRBJ1-2; 11 bases align to TRBD1. The CDR3 spans 15 residues. V gave up 5 bases and J gave up 2 bases; unmatched junction bases: 4. From germline, CDR1 is SEHNR and CDR2 FQNEAQ (reference sequence). CDR3: CASSPRDRGNYGYTF. CDR3 nucleotide sequence: TGTGCCAGCAGCCCCCGGGACAGGGGGAACTATGGCTACACCTTC.

The genes are TRBV7-9 and TRBJ1-1, with 9 positions matching TRBD1. CDR3 length: 16 residues. V shed 1 base and J 2 bases; nucleotides not matched to a gene: 5. Germline V gene data show CDR1 as SEHNR and CDR2 as FQNEAQ (reference sequence). The CDR3 is CASSLEWDRVNTEAFF. CDR3 in DNA: TGTGCCAGCAGCTTAGAATGGGACAGGGTAAACACTGAAGCTTTCTTT.

The chain carries TRBV18 and TRBJ2-3; 13 nucleotides match TRBD2. Germline V gene sequence: CDR1 KGHSH, CDR2 LQKENI. The CDR3 is 18 amino acids. The V segment lost 3 bases and the J segment 4 bases; nucleotides outside the gene matches: 10. The CDR3 protein is CASSPRQITSGGADTQYF. The CDR3 bases are TGTGCCAGCTCACCTCGGCAGATAACTAGCGGGGGGGCAGATACGCAGTATTTT. Using reference TRBV18 and TRBJ2-3 for the parts outside the CDR3, the full variable domain is NAGVMQNPRHLVRRRGQEARLRCSPMKGHSHVYWYRQLPEEGLKFMVYLQKENIIDESGMPKERFSAEFPKEGPSILRIQQVVRGDSAAYFCASSPRQITSGGADTQYFGPGTRLTVL.

The gene calls are TRBV7-9 and TRBJ1-4; TRBD1 might be the D (6 bases). The CDR3 covers 16 residues. The germline V and J ends were trimmed by 0 bases and 0 bases, with 8 bases remaining between them. In germline, CDR1 is SEHNR, CDR2 FQNEAQ (reference sequence). This chain's CDR3 is CASSLARQATNEKLFF. The CDR3 nucleotides are TGTGCCAGCAGCTTAGCCCGACAGGCAACTAATGAAAAACTGTTTTTT. The variable domain in full, completed from reference TRBV7-9 and TRBJ1-4, reads DTGVSQNPRHKITKRGQNVTFRCDPISEHNRLYWYRQTLGQGPEFLTYFQNEAQLEKSRLLSDRFSAERPKGSFSTLEIQRTEQGDSAMYLCASSLARQATNEKLFFGSGTQLSVL.

V is TRBV19 and J is TRBJ1-6; D ambiguous. V lost 2 bases, J lost 7 bases, and 9 bases lay in between. The CDR3 is made up of 14 amino acids. The germline V gene encodes CDR1 LNHDA and CDR2 SQIVND (reference sequence). The CDR3 sequence is CASSINGGNSPLHF. In DNA form, the CDR3 reads TGTGCCAGTAGTATAAACGGAGGGAATTCACCCCTCCACTTT.

The rearrangement joins TRBV2 to TRBJ1-4; a possible D gene is TRBD1 (6 bases). Trimming pared 4 bases from V and 11 bases from J, leaving 11 bases between. Germline V gene sequence: CDR1 SNHLY, CDR2 FYNNEI. The CDR3 runs to 12 residues. The CDR3 region has the DNA TGTGCCAGCAGTGCCGGGACACCTAAACTGTTTTTT. This encodes CASSAGTPKLFF.

The chain uses TRBV15 and TRBJ1-2; tentatively, D is TRBD1 (5 bases). Per the germline V gene, CDR1 is LNHNV and CDR2 is YYDKDF (reference sequence). V lost 5 bases and J 4 bases, leaving 11 bases between the germline ends. The CDR3 consists of 13 residues. Written as DNA, the CDR3 is TGTGCCACCAGCCTGACAGACCTCTATGGCTACACCTTC. Protein product: CATSLTDLYGYTF.

The chain employs TRBV11-3 and TRBJ1-1, with a weak D call TRBD1 (5 bases). The germline V gene has CDR1 SGHNT and CDR2 YENEEA. Trimming removed 5 bases at V and 3 bases at J, with 10 bases between. CDR3 length: 13 amino acids. The CDR3 DNA is TGTGCCAGCAGCCGGGGGACGGACACTGAAGCTTTCTTT. Its translation: CASSRGTDTEAFF.